This passage covers 29 T cell receptor beta chains from one sample sequenced in a study of T cells in Graves' hyperthyroidism and ophthalmopathy. Amplified TCR beta CDR3 regions came from RNA transcripts. The TCR CDR3 was amplified in a first-round RT-PCR using the HTBI primer set. From the multiplex PCR reads, TCRdb called clonotypes with MiXCR, one entry per CDR3 protein. Seen here are about 610,000 distinct CDR3 sequences, 16% observed once, and the top ten hold 3% to 4%. Sample: blood. These receptors were taken from a woman aged 40 to 55 with Graves' ophthalmopathy.

Here the CDR3 reads CASSPVGQGLTSGYGYTF. The DNA of the CDR3 is TGTGCCAGTAGCCCCGTGGGACAGGGGTTGACTTCCGGCTATGGCTACACCTTC. The genes are TRBV19 and TRBJ1-2; TRBD1 matches 10 bases. Trimming at V came to 6 bases and at J to 4 bases, leaving 17 bases not matched to a gene. Per germline, CDR1 LNHDA and CDR2 SQIVND (reference sequence). This CDR3 has 18 residues.

The chain is built from TRBV7-9 and TRBJ2-7, with D uncertain. The germline V gene has CDR1 SEHNR and CDR2 FQNEAQ (reference sequence). The CDR3 length is 14 residues. V was cut by 3 bases and J by 4 bases, with 13 bases left in between. The CDR3 coding sequence is TGTGCCAGCAGCTTCGGTGGGGATAAGTACGAGCAGTACTTC. It yields the protein CASSFGGDKYEQYF.

The genes are TRBV19 and TRBJ2-5; unclear D gene. Germline V gene data show CDR1 as LNHDA and CDR2 as SQIVND (reference sequence). The CDR3 loop spans 9 amino acids. Trimming took 8 bases from V and 6 from J, leaving 4 bases between them. CDR3: CASRQTQYF. In nucleotides, the CDR3 is TGTGCCAGTCGCCAGACCCAGTACTTC.

This clonotype was recorded many times. The V gene is TRBV6-1, the J gene TRBJ1-2; D is unresolved. Per germline, CDR1 MNHNS and CDR2 SASEGT. The CDR3 totals 13 residues. The germline V and J ends were trimmed by 7 bases and 2 bases, with 11 bases remaining between them. The CDR3 DNA is TGTGCCAGCAAAGTCAGAGGGAACTATGGCTACACCTTC. It specifies CASKVRGNYGYTF.

The gene calls are TRBV19 and TRBJ2-1; 16 bases match TRBD2. CDR1 and CDR2 from the germline V gene are LNHDA and SQIVND (reference sequence). CDR3 length equals 18 residues. The V and J ends lost 6 bases and 0 bases, in that order; junction bases with no gene match: 5. DNA of the CDR3: TGTGCCAGTAGCAGCGGGACTAGCGGGGGGGCCTCCTACAATGAGCAGTTCTTC. Translating it yields CASSSGTSGGASYNEQFF.

This clonotype was observed a few times. This chain connects TRBV10-3 to TRBJ2-7; D possibly corresponds to TRBD2 (5 bases). The germline V gene encodes CDR1 ENHRY and CDR2 SYGVKD. Trimming pared 0 bases from V and 3 bases from J, leaving 9 bases between. The CDR3 covers 14 residues. CDR3 in amino acids: CAISESTSDYEQYF. The CDR3, as DNA: TGTGCCATCAGTGAGTCAACTAGTGACTACGAGCAGTACTTC.

The rearrangement uses TRBV29-1 and TRBJ1-1, with 7 bases lining up with TRBD1. The CDR3 has 12 amino acids. From germline, CDR1 is SQVTM and CDR2 ANQGSEA. J was trimmed by 0 bases and V by 7 bases; bases with no gene match: 2. For the CDR3, the DNA is TGCAGCGCCGGGACAGTGAACACTGAAGCTTTCTTT. Translating it yields CSAGTVNTEAFF. Drawing the rest from reference TRBV29-1 and TRBJ1-1, the complete variable domain is SAVISQKPSRDICQRGTSLTIQCQVDSQVTMMFWYRQQPGQSLTLIATANQGSEATYESGFVIDKFPISRPNLTFSTLTVSNMSPEDSSIYLCSAGTVNTEAFFGQGTRLTVV.

This clonotype has ten or more counts. The gene calls are TRBV4-1 and TRBJ2-7; D not resolved. Between the trimmed V and J ends, which lost 4 bases and 3 bases, there was a span of 16 bases. This CDR3 is 15 amino acids long. Germline V gene sequence: CDR1 MGHRA, CDR2 YSYEKL. The CDR3 is CASSPRGSESYEQYF. Written as DNA, the CDR3 is TGCGCCAGCAGCCCCCGAGGCAGCGAAAGCTACGAGCAGTACTTC.

J is TRBJ2-2 and V is TRBV4-1; tentative D call: TRBD1 (6 bases). V gave up 6 bases and J gave up 5 bases, with 16 bases separating them. There are 15 residues in the CDR3. Germline V gene sequence: CDR1 MGHRA, CDR2 YSYEKL. CDR3 nucleotides: TGCGCCAGCAGGGGGGTACAGGGTGGGACCGGGGAGCTGTTTTTT. As protein: CASRGVQGGTGELFF.

The sample holds a few counts of this clonotype. This sequence joins TRBV19 and TRBJ1-1; 7 bases match TRBD1. This CDR3 has 13 residues. The V gene's germline CDR1 is LNHDA and CDR2 SQIVND (reference sequence). For the CDR3, the DNA is TGTGCGTCCAGGGACAGAAGGAACACTGAAGCTTTCTTT. Its protein is CASRDRRNTEAFF.

The table lists this clonotype with many counts. The V and J genes are TRBV6-1 and TRBJ1-3; D not certain. The germline V gene encodes CDR1 MNHNS and CDR2 SASEGT. This CDR3 has 17 amino acids. The V gene lost 2 bases and the J gene lost 0 bases, with 14 bases spanning the gap. This CDR3 is CASSENGFAFSGNTIYF. DNA of the CDR3: TGTGCCAGCAGTGAAAACGGATTTGCCTTCTCTGGAAACACCATATATTTT.

V gene TRBV28 combines with J gene TRBJ2-5; 8 bases align to TRBD1. The germline V gene has CDR1 MDHEN and CDR2 SYDVKM. The trim removed 6 bases at V and 5 bases at J, leaving 8 bases unmatched. The CDR3 extends over 14 amino acids. CDR3 in amino acids: CASRRGQVWETQYF. In DNA form, the CDR3 reads TGTGCCAGCAGAAGGGGACAGGTTTGGGAGACCCAGTACTTC.

The V call is TRBV6-2 or TRBV6-3, the J call TRBJ2-3, with TRBD2 matching 14 bases. V lost 5 bases to trimming and J lost 3 bases; unmatched junction nucleotides: 7. CDR1 and CDR2 (germline): MNHEY, SVGEGT. The CDR3 loop spans 17 amino acids. CDR3 region: CASSTARTSGGTDTQYF. The CDR3 DNA reads TGTGCCAGCAGTACCGCTCGGACTAGCGGGGGGACAGATACGCAGTATTTT.

Only a few counts were recorded for this clonotype. This rearrangement joins TRBV7-2 to TRBJ2-7, with TRBD1 matching 7 bases. V lost 4 bases and J lost 4; bases outside the gene matches: 10. Per the germline V gene, CDR1 is SGHTA and CDR2 is FQGNSA. The CDR3 runs to 15 residues. The DNA for the CDR3 is TGTGCCAGCAGCTCGTACACCGGGACAGAGTACGAGCAGTACTTC. It codes for CASSSYTGTEYEQYF.

At least ten counts were recorded for this clonotype. The chain has TRBV10-3 and TRBJ2-7; 7 bases line up with TRBD1. In germline, CDR1 is ENHRY, CDR2 SYGVKD. CDR3 size: 13 residues. V trimming: 10 bases; J trimming: 1 base; junction bases outside the gene matches: 7. CDR3 amino acids: CATSGQPSYEQYF. As DNA, the CDR3 is TGTGCCACCTCGGGACAGCCGTCCTACGAGCAGTACTTC.

This clonotype was recorded at least ten times. The rearrangement links TRBV11-2 to TRBJ2-3; no reliable D call. Germline lookup yields CDR1 SGHAT and CDR2 FQNNGV. Trimming pared 2 bases from V and 5 bases from J, leaving 11 bases between. The CDR3 length is 14 residues. CDR3 nucleotide sequence: TGTGCCAGCAGCTTAATGTCGGTGGGAGATACGCAGTATTTT. Translating gives CASSLMSVGDTQYF.

V is TRBV9 and J is TRBJ2-5; 16 bases map to TRBD2. Germline V lookup: CDR1 SGDLS, CDR2 YYNGEE. CDR3 length equals 17 residues. V was pared by 2 bases and J by 5 bases, with 6 bases of the junction left unmatched. CDR3 amino acids: CASSVGTSGGAGETQYF. In DNA, the CDR3 is TGTGCCAGCAGCGTCGGGACTAGCGGGGGGGCCGGGGAGACCCAGTACTTC.

This clonotype was seen at least ten times. This chain uses TRBV11-2 with TRBJ2-3; 7 bases fit TRBD2. The V gene end was trimmed by 0 bases and the J gene end by 3 bases; junction bases not matched to a gene: 3. The CDR3 runs 15 residues. Germline V gene data show CDR1 as SGHAT and CDR2 as FQNNGV. CDR3 in DNA: TGTGCCAGCAGCTTAGATCAGCGGGAAACAGATACGCAGTATTTT. It translates to CASSLDQRETDTQYF.

This clonotype was seen a handful of times. J is TRBJ2-3 and V is TRBV12-3 or TRBV12-4; D unclear. V lost 7 bases and J 6 bases, leaving 8 bases between the germline ends. The CDR3 spans 11 residues. The CDR3 loop is CASTALDTQYF. As DNA, the CDR3 is TGTGCCAGCACGGCTTTGGATACGCAGTATTTT.

Ten or more counts support this clonotype. The chain combines TRBV30 with TRBJ2-7; 9 bases line up with TRBD1. V shed 4 bases and J 3 bases; nucleotides not matched to a gene: 7. This CDR3 is 14 amino acids long. The germline gives CDR1 GTSNPN, CDR2 SVGIG (reference sequence). CDR3 DNA: TGTGCCTGGAACTCCGGGACAGGGTACTACGAGCAGTACTTC. Residues: CAWNSGTGYYEQYF.

This clonotype appeared a few times. V and J are TRBV20-1 and TRBJ1-2; 8 bases line up with TRBD1. CDR3 size: 13 residues. V was clipped by 6 bases and J by 5 bases; unmatched bases: 8. CDR1 is DFQATT, CDR2 SNEGSKA, per germline (reference sequence). The CDR3 loop is CSAYDRGGYGYTF. DNA of the CDR3: TGCAGTGCCTACGACAGGGGCGGGTATGGCTACACCTTC.

This clonotype was seen more than once but under ten times. J is TRBJ2-3 and V is TRBV7-9, with D tentatively TRBD2 (6 bases). The CDR3 has 13 residues. V lost 5 bases, J lost 11 bases, and 17 bases lay in between. CDR1 is SEHNR, CDR2 FQNEAQ, per germline (reference sequence). CDR3 residues: CASSTGRESRQYF. The DNA for the CDR3 is TGTGCCAGCAGCACCGGCCGGGAGAGCAGGCAGTATTTT.

In its sample, this clonotype was seen a few times. The rearrangement joins TRBV24-1 to TRBJ1-4; D is undetermined. There are 14 residues in the CDR3. V was pared by 3 bases and J by 2 bases, with 6 bases between. The V gene's germline CDR1 is KGHDR and CDR2 SFDVKD. In DNA form, the CDR3 reads TGTGCCACCAGTGATGAAGGCACTAATGAAAAACTGTTTTTT. It specifies CATSDEGTNEKLFF.

This clonotype was seen many times. V gene TRBV7-9 combines with J gene TRBJ2-4; 12 nucleotides line up with TRBD2. Trimming took 5 bases from V and 3 from J; bases not matched to a gene: 8. The CDR3 is 17 amino acids. Per germline, CDR1 SEHNR and CDR2 FQNEAQ (reference sequence). The CDR3 bases are TGTGCCAGCAGCCCCAATCGGACTAGCGGGAACAAAAACATTCAGTACTTC. It codes for CASSPNRTSGNKNIQYF.

This clonotype was found many times. CDR3 DNA sequence: TGTGCCAGCAGTGAAGCGGGGCAGGGAATGGCACCCCTCCACTTT. Translated, it gives CASSEAGQGMAPLHF. V gene TRBV2 combines with J gene TRBJ1-6; tentative D call: TRBD1 (5 bases). Trimming took 0 bases from V and 11 from J, leaving 14 bases between them. This CDR3 is 15 amino acids long. Germline loops: CDR1 SNHLY, CDR2 FYNNEI. The variable domain in full, completed from reference TRBV2 and TRBJ1-6, reads EPEVTQTPSHQVTQMGQEVILRCVPISNHLYFYWYRQILGQKVEFLVSFYNNEISEKSEIFDDQFSVERPDGSNFTLKIRSTKLEDSAMYFCASSEAGQGMAPLHFGNGTRLTVT.

The gene calls are TRBV30 and TRBJ2-1; D gene uncertain. With 2 bases removed from V and 0 bases from J, the gap between germline ends came to 14 bases. The CDR3 contains 16 residues. Germline-derived CDR1 and CDR2 are GTSNPN and SVGIG (reference sequence). The CDR3 region is CAWSKTETFSYNEQFF. As DNA, the CDR3 is TGTGCCTGGAGTAAGACGGAGACTTTCTCCTACAATGAGCAGTTCTTC. The full variable domain, its missing parts supplied by reference TRBV30 and TRBJ2-1, is SQTIHQWPATLVQPVGSPLSLECTVEGTSNPNLYWYRQAAGRGLQLLFYSVGIGQISSEVPQNLSASRPQDRQFILSSKKLLLSDSGFYLCAWSKTETFSYNEQFFGPGTRLTVL.

The chain links TRBV19 to TRBJ2-1, with TRBD2 matching 7 bases. The germline CDR1 and CDR2 sequences are LNHDA and SQIVND (reference sequence). The CDR3 has 14 residues. V dropped 3 bases and J dropped 8; count of bases not matched to a gene: 7. CDR3 protein: CASSIGGGPDEQFF. The CDR3 DNA is TGTGCCAGTAGTATTGGGGGAGGGCCTGATGAGCAGTTCTTC.

As regards this clonotype: Possible read error: a much larger clone is one base away. The J gene is TRBJ1-1, the V gene TRBV11-2; D not resolved. The CDR3 runs to 13 residues. Germline V CDR1 and CDR2: SGHAT, FQNNGV. Here the CDR3 DNA reads TGTGCCAGCAGCTCCCAGGCCAACACTGGAGCTTTCTTT. Residues: CASSSQANTGAFF.

V gene TRBV6-1 combines with J gene TRBJ2-6; no firm D call. The CDR3 extends over 18 amino acids. V was cut by 2 bases and J by 2 bases, with 16 bases left in between. The V gene's germline CDR1 is MNHNS and CDR2 SASEGT. CDR3 region: CASSETGLYFTGANVLTF. CDR3 sequence (DNA): TGTGCCAGCAGTGAAACGGGTCTCTATTTTACTGGGGCCAACGTCCTGACTTTC.